The clone carrying this T cell receptor beta chain turned up a few times. Antigen unknown. The data originate from a study of T-cell reconstitution after alpha-beta-depleted transplantation in children. TCRbeta library construction was performed incorporating unique molecular identifiers. TCRdb reanalysed the PCR reads using MiXCR and keeps one entry per CDR3 protein. The repertoire holds about 590,000 distinct CDR3 sequences, 10% to 15% seen once, with around 2% in the top ten. Study observations and caveats: Approximately two months post-transplant, alpha-beta T cells reportedly originated from several hundred expanded graft clones. At the one-year point after transplant, T-cell counts and TCRbeta diversity were found to come mostly from T cells that had been newly produced.

CDR1 is SGHVS and CDR2 is FNYEAQ in the germline V gene. This CDR3 has 15 amino acids. With 2 bases clipped from V and 2 bases from J, the junction kept 5 bases outside the gene matches. This receptor was obtained from a male patient between 5 and 17 years old who had a stem cell transplant for acute myeloid leukemia, so the T cells may come from the graft donor. V usage is TRBV7-6 and J usage is TRBJ2-7; 8 bases fit TRBD2. The sequences come from PBMCs, mostly from graft donor cells, collected 360 days after TCRalphabeta/CD19-depleted stem cell transplant. DNA for the CDR3: TGTGCCAGCAGCTTACCTGGGCGGGAGGCCTACGAGCAGTACTTC. Its protein is CASSLPGREAYEQYF.